This is a list of T cell receptor beta chains from one sample in a study of OX40 agonist ivuxolimab in advanced cancers. Profiling relied on immunoSEQ multiplex PCR, and the TCRdb table lists in-frame clones only, not all of them. The table lists about 79,000 clones, roughly 90% of them singletons. Source: CD4+ or CD8+ T cells sorted from blood, taken in a trial of the OX40 agonist ivuxolimab. These receptors all come from an adult with an advanced solid tumor such as melanoma, head and neck, liver or kidney cancer. The CDR3 runs from the conserved cysteine through the conserved F or W. The D gene is left open where the match is weak. Size is omitted from some rows. Given values are once, few, many or a class for expanded clones.

>.|TRBD2|TRBV6-4|TRBJ2-1
TGTGCCAGCAGTGTACTAGCGGGAGCGAATGAGCAGTTCTTC
CASSVLAGANEQFF
>once|.|TRBV9|TRBJ2-7
TGTGCCAGCAGCGCAGGATTACCGGCCCTGGGGATATACGAGCAGTACTTC
CASSAGLPALGIYEQYF
>.|.|TRBV10-1|TRBJ2-5
TGCGCCAAGACGCCTAGGCAAGAGACCCAGTACTTC
CAKTPRQETQYF
>.|.|TRBV9|TRBJ1-3
TGTGCCAGCAGCCAGGATAGCTCTGGAAACACCATATATTTT
CASSQDSSGNTIYF
>.|TRBD1|TRBV27|TRBJ2-3
TGTGCCAGCGGACAGGGGGCTTCAGATACGCAGTATTTT
CASGQGASDTQYF
>.|.|TRBV15|TRBJ2-7
TGTGCCACCAGCAGAGATCGGGGGCCCACCTCCTACGAGCAGTACTTC
CATSRDRGPTSYEQYF
>.|.|TRBV7-2|TRBJ2-7
TGTGCCAGCAGCTTTCAAGCGGTCACCTACGAGCAGTACTTC
CASSFQAVTYEQYF
>.|TRBD1|TRBV7-9|TRBJ1-1
TGTGCCAGCAGCTCGGACAGGGTGATTAAGGACACTGAAGCTTTCTTT
CASSSDRVIKDTEAFF
>.|.|TRBV28|TRBJ1-2
TGTGCCAGCAGTTTCTCCCTCGACAGGTTCTATGGCTACACCTTC
CASSFSLDRFYGYTF
>.|.|TRBV29-1|TRBJ2-7
TGCAGCGTTGGGAGGACTCGACGCCTAAACTACGAGCAGTACTTC
CSVGRTRRLNYEQYF
>.|.|TRBV5-1|TRBJ1-1
TGCGCCAGCAGCTTGGCCGTACAGGAGTCTGAAGCTTTCTTT
CASSLAVQESEAFF
>.|.|TRBV6-6|TRBJ1-5
TGTGCCAGCAGTCGTACAGGGAATCAGCCCCAGCATTTT
CASSRTGNQPQHF
>.|.|TRBV7-7|TRBJ2-3
TGTGCTAGCAGCTTAAACAGGGGCACAGATACGCAGTATTTT
CASSLNRGTDTQYF
>.|.|TRBV11-2|TRBJ1-2
TGTGCCAGCAGCTTAGAAGGGGCGCGGGACTATGGCTACACCTTC
CASSLEGARDYGYTF
>.|TRBD2|TRBV11-2|TRBJ2-1
TGTGCCAGCAGCTTCGTGGGAGGGCCTTTGGGTGAGCAGTTCTTC
CASSFVGGPLGEQFF
>.|.|TRBV2|TRBJ2-1
TGTGCCAGCAGTATCAGGGTAATTCACAATGAGCAGTTCTTC
CASSIRVIHNEQFF
>.|TRBD2|TRBV28|TRBJ2-3
TGTGCCTCGAGGGCGGGGGGACCATCGGGGCTCGATACGCAGTATTTT
CASRAGGPSGLDTQYF
>.|.|TRBV18|TRBJ1-2
TGTGCCAGCTCACCACCGCCGCAGGGGACCTACCTTAACTATGGCTACACCTTC
CASSPPPQGTYLNYGYTF
>.|TRBD2|TRBV5-4|TRBJ2-1
TGTGCCAGCAGCTTGGCCGGGACTAGCGGGACCCACGGTGAGCAGTTCTTC
CASSLAGTSGTHGEQFF
>.|TRBD2|TRBV27|TRBJ2-1
TGTGCCAGCAGTTTCGGTCGTAGCGGGAGACTGAGGCGCAATGAGCAGTTCTTC
CASSFGRSGRLRRNEQFF
>.|.|TRBV4-2|TRBJ2-5
TGTGCCAGCAGCCCCAGGGACTCTCTGCAAGAGACCCAGTACTTC
CASSPRDSLQETQYF
>.|.|TRBV11-3|TRBJ2-1
TGTGCCAGCAGCCTCACTAGCTACAATGAGCAGTTCTTC
CASSLTSYNEQFF
>.|TRBD2|TRBV7-2|TRBJ2-5
TGTGCCAGCAGCCAGTGGGGGACTAGCGGGATGCAGACCCAGTACTTC
CASSQWGTSGMQTQYF
>.|.|TRBV12-2|TRBJ2-3
TGTGCAAGTCGCTCTACTCAGGAGGGGGGCGGAGGAGGTTACACAGATACGCAGTATTTT
CASRSTQEGGGGGYTDTQYF
>.|TRBD1|TRBV9|TRBJ1-1
TGTGCCAGCAGCGGAGACAGGGCCCCCACTGAAGCTTTCTTT
CASSGDRAPTEAFF
>.|.|TRBV6-5|TRBJ1-2
TGTGCCAGCAGTTACGGTTTTGGCAGGAATGGCTACACCTTC
CASSYGFGRNGYTF
>.|TRBD2|TRBV4-2|TRBJ2-1
TGTGCCAGCAGCCAAGAGGTTTCTAGCGGGAGCTACAATGAGCAGTTCTTC
CASSQEVSSGSYNEQFF
>.|TRBD2|TRBV6-6|TRBJ2-2
TGTGCCAGTCGGGGGGTATCCACCGGGGAGCTGTTTTTT
CASRGVSTGELFF
>.|TRBD1|TRBV19|TRBJ2-7
TGTGCCAGTAGTATAAAGCTACAGGGGGTTTACGAGCAGTACTTC
CASSIKLQGVYEQYF
>.|.|TRBV7-2|TRBJ1-3
TGTGCCAGCAGCTTAGCGTTAGGGGGTTCCGGAAACACCATATATTTT
CASSLALGGSGNTIYF
>few|.|TRBV30|TRBJ2-2
TGTGCCTGGAGTGTACGGACAGGAGGGACCGGGGAGCTGTTTTTT
CAWSVRTGGTGELFF
>.|TRBD2|TRBV5-1|TRBJ2-2
TGCGCCAGCAGCTCCTTAGCGGGAGCGAGCACCGGGGAGCTGTTTTTT
CASSSLAGASTGELFF
>few|TRBD2|TRBV19|TRBJ2-5
TGTGCCAGTACCCCTGGGGGGCGGGAGGGAGAGACCCAGTACTTC
CASTPGGREGETQYF
>.|.|TRBV2|TRBJ2-5
TGTGCCAGCAGTGAAGCGGGGTGGGGCGGGAAAGAGACCCAGTACTTC
CASSEAGWGGKETQYF
>.|TRBD1|TRBV7-3|TRBJ2-5
TGTGCCAGCAGCGCCCGGGACAGGGGAACGAGGACCCAGTACTTC
CASSARDRGTRTQYF
>.|.|TRBV19|TRBJ1-2
TGTGCCAGTAGTATAGGAATGGTTGGGGCAGTAGGAGGCTACACCTTC
CASSIGMVGAVGGYTF
>.|TRBD1|TRBV30|TRBJ2-7
TGTGCCTGGAGTCGGGGCAGGGGGTACGAGCAGTACTTC
CAWSRGRGYEQYF
>.|TRBD2|TRBV29-1|TRBJ2-7
TGCAGCGTTGAAGCCTCCGCGCGGGGGGGGCAGTACTTC
CSVEASARGGQYF
>.|.|TRBV21-1|TRBJ2-2
TGTGCCAGCAGCAAAGGTGGTCTAGCGGAAAACACCGGGGAGCTGTTTTTT
CASSKGGLAENTGELFF
>.|.|TRBV2|TRBJ2-2
TGTGCCAGCAGTCTGACCCGAACAGGGACCGGGGAGCTGTTTTTT
CASSLTRTGTGELFF
>.|.|TRBV5-1|TRBJ1-1
.
CASSSSTGAGDTEAFF
>.|.|TRBV4-2|TRBJ1-2
TGTGCCAGCAGCCAAGATATAGGGAGGACTATTAATGGCTACACCTTC
CASSQDIGRTINGYTF
>.|.|TRBV11-2|TRBJ1-2
TGTGCCAGCAGCTTAGAGAGGGCCAACTATGGCTACACCTTC
CASSLERANYGYTF
>once|TRBD2|TRBV15|TRBJ2-2
TGTGCCACCAGCAGAAGACTAGCGGGAGCGGTCGGGGAGCTGTTTTTT
CATSRRLAGAVGELFF
>.|.|TRBV9|TRBJ1-3
TGTGCCAGCAGCGTAGAGGACAGACCGACTGGAAACACCATATATTTT
CASSVEDRPTGNTIYF
>.|.|TRBV11-2|TRBJ1-1
TGTGCCAGCAGCCTCTTACAGGGCCACTCTGAAGCTTTCTTT
CASSLLQGHSEAFF
>.|TRBD1|TRBV4-3|TRBJ1-2
TGCGCCAGCAGCCAAGGGACAGGCCCTAGGGGTGGCTACACCTTC
CASSQGTGPRGGYTF
>few|.|TRBV11-2|TRBJ2-7
TGTGCCAGCAGCCTTAAGCAGGGGTACTCCTACGAGCAGTACTTC
CASSLKQGYSYEQYF
>.|.|TRBV12-5|TRBJ2-5
TGTGCTAGTGGACCTAACACCCAAGAGACCCAGTACTTC
CASGPNTQETQYF
>.|.|TRBV11-3|TRBJ2-1
TGTGCCAGCAGCTTGGGCGGTTATAGCAATGAGCAGTTCTTC
CASSLGGYSNEQFF
>.|.|TRBV11-2|TRBJ1-5
TGTGCCAGCAGCTTGTACGGGGATCAGCCCCAGCATTTT
CASSLYGDQPQHF
>.|.|TRBV11-3|TRBJ1-4
TGTGCCAGCAGCCCGAGGGCAGGGAGTAATGAAAAACTGTTTTTT
CASSPRAGSNEKLFF
>once|.|TRBV28|TRBJ1-2
TGTGCCAGCAGCCCTCTTTATGGCTACACCTTC
CASSPLYGYTF
>.|.|TRBV5-6|TRBJ2-3
TGTGCCAGCAGCTTGGGACAGGTAGATACGCAGTATTTT
CASSLGQVDTQYF